This section outlines one T cell receptor (beta chain) sequence together with its context. The antigen remains undetermined. The sample originates from a study of graft-versus-host responses after intestinal transplantation. Background on the study: Grafts were multivisceral, liver-intestinal, or isolated intestinal. Regarding the study as a whole: Declining HvG levels early post-transplant were linked to peak circulating GvH clone levels.

TCRdb keeps only in-frame clones here, not all; method: immunoSEQ multiplex PCR. The sample includes some 46,000 clones, over 85% of them seen just once. CDR1 DFQATT and CDR2 SNEGSKA come from the germline V gene (reference sequence). V lost 6 bases and J lost 9; bases outside the gene matches: 8. CDR3 size: 11 residues. The clonotype originates from a human patient who received an intestinal transplant, so some T cells may come from the graft donor. The specimen was PBMCs, collected about 790 days after a first intestinal transplant, on the day of a second. V is TRBV20-1 and J is TRBJ2-7; 7 nucleotides agree with TRBD1. The CDR3 protein is CSAQQGMRQYF. The CDR3 bases are TGCAGTGCGCAACAGGGGATGAGGCAGTACTTC.